This TCR beta chain is drawn from a study of technical replicates of blood from several donors. Produced via immunoSEQ multiplex PCR; TCRdb's table is partial and in-frame only. The sample lists 65,000 to 90,000 clones, around 90% occurring once. V lost 0 bases and J lost 1; bases outside the gene matches: 4. Germline lookup yields CDR1 LGHNA and CDR2 YNFKEQ. The length of the CDR3 is 16 residues. Sequencing was carried out using T cells isolated from PBMCs. The V gene is TRBV4-2, the J gene TRBJ2-3, with 7 bases identical to TRBD1. The clonotype originates from a human donor in good health. The CDR3 sequence is CASSQDRQGGTDTQYF. The CDR3 region has the DNA TGTGCCAGCAGCCAAGATCGGCAGGGGGGCACAGATACGCAGTATTTT.